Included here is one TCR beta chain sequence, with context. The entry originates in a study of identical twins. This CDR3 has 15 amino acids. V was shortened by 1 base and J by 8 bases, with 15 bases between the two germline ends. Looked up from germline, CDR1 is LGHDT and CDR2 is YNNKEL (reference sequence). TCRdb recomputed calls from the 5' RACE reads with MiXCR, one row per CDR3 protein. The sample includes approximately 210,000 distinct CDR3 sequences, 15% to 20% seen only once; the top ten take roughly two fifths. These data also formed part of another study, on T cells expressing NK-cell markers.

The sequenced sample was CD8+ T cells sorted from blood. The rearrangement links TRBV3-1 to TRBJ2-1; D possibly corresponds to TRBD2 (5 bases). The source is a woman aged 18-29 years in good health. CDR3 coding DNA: TGTGCCAGCAGCCAAGGAGTTCCAGCGGTGTATGAGCAGTTCTTC. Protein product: CASSQGVPAVYEQFF.